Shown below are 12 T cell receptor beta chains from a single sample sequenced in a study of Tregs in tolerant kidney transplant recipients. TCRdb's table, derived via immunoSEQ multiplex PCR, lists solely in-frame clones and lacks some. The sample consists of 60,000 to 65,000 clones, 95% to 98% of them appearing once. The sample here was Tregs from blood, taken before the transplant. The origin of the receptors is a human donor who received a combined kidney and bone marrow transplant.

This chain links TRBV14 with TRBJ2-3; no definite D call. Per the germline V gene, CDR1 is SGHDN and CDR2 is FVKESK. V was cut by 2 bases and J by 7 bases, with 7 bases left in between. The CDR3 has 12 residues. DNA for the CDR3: TGTGCCAGCAGCCAATTTCCTAATACGCAGTATTTT. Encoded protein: CASSQFPNTQYF. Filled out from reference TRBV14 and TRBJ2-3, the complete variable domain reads EAGVTQFPSHSVIEKGQTVTLRCDPISGHDNLYWYRRVMGKEIKFLLHFVKESKQDESGMPNNRFLAERTGGTYSTLKVQPAELEDSGVYFCASSQFPNTQYFGPGTRLTVL.

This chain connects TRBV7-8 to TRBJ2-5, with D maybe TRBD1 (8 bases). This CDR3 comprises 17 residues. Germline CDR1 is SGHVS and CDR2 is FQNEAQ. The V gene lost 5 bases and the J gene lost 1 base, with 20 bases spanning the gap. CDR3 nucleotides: TGTGCCAGCAGCCCCAGGGGGGGCAGGGGGCCCCAAGAGACCCAGTACTTC. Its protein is CASSPRGGRGPQETQYF.

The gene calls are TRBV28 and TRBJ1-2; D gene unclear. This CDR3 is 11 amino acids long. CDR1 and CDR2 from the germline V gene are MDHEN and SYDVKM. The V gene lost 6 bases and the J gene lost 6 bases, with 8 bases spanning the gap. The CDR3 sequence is CASRESDGYTF. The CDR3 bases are TGTGCCAGCAGGGAGTCTGATGGCTACACCTTC.

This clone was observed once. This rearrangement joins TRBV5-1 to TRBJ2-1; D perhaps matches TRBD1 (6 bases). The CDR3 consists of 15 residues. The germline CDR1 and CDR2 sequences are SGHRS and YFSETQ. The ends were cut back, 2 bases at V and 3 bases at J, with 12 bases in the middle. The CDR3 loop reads CASSFRQAFYNEQFF. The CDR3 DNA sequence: TGCGCCAGCAGCTTTCGACAGGCGTTCTACAATGAGCAGTTCTTC.

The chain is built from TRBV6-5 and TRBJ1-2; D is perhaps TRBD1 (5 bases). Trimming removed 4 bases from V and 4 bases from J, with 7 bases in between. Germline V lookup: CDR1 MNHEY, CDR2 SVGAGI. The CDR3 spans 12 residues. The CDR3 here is CASSSGIYGYTF. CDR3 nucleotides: TGTGCCAGCAGTTCAGGGATCTATGGCTACACCTTC.

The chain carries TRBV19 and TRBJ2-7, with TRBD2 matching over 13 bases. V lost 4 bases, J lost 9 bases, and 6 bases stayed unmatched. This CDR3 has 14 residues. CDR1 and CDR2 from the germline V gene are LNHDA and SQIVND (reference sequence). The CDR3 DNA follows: TGTGCCAGTAGTACCACTAGCGGGAGGGCCACGCAGTACTTC. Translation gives CASSTTSGRATQYF.

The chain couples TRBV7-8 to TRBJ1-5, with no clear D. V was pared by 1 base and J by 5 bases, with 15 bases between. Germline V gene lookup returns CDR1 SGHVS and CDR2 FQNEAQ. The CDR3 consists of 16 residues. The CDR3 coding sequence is TGTGCCAGCAGCTTAGTCGGAGGCGTCTTTGATCAGCCCCAGCATTTT. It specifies CASSLVGGVFDQPQHF.

CDR3 coding DNA: TGTGCCAGCAGCCAAGAATTTCAGGCTAAATTGGTATCCGAGCAGTTCTTC. Translating gives CASSQEFQAKLVSEQFF. This rearrangement joins TRBV4-2 to TRBJ2-1; D gene uncertain. The CDR3 has 17 amino acids. V lost 0 bases to trimming and J lost 10 bases, with 22 bases between them. Germline loops: CDR1 LGHNA, CDR2 YNFKEQ.

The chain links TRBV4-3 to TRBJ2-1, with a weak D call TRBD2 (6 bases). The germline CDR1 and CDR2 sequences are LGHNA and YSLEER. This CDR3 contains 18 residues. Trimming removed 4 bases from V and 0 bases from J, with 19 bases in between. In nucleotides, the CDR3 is TGCGCCAGCAGCCCCTGGTTAGCGGCCCCTAGCTCCTACAATGAGCAGTTCTTC. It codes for CASSPWLAAPSSYNEQFF.

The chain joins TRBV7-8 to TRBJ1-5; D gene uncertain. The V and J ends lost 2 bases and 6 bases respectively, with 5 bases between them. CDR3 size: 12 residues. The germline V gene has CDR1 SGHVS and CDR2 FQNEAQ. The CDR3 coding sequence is TGTGCCAGCAGCTTAAGAGTTCAGCCCCAGCATTTT. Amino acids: CASSLRVQPQHF.

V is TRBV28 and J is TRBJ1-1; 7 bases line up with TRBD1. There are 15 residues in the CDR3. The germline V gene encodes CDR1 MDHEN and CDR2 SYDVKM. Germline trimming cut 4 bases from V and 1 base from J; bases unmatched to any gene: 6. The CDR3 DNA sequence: TGTGCCAGCAGTTCACAGGGGCGATCGAACACTGAAGCTTTCTTT. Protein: CASSSQGRSNTEAFF.

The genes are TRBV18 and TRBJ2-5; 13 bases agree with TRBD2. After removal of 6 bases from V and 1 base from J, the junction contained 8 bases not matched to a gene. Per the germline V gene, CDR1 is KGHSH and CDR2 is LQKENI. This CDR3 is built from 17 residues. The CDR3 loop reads CASSRGLAGRGQETQYF. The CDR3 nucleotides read TGTGCCAGCTCCCGGGGACTAGCGGGACGGGGCCAAGAGACCCAGTACTTC.